Listed here are 14 T cell receptor beta chains from one sample, sequenced in a study of T-cell reconstitution after alpha-beta-depleted transplantation in children. Preparation of the TCRbeta library involved a method that used unique molecular identifiers. Each CDR3 protein gets one entry after TCRdb re-called the PCR reads with MiXCR. The data contain some 500,000 distinct CDR3 sequences, roughly 33% of them singletons. The sequenced sample was PBMCs from the stem cell graft donor, obtained from the stem cell graft. Source of these receptors: a human donor who donated a stem cell graft to a child with aplastic anemia.

This clonotype was counted between two and nine times. The chain employs TRBV9 and TRBJ2-3, with D possibly being TRBD1 or TRBD2 (6 bases each). Deletions cut 4 bases from V and 3 bases from J, with 12 bases between. Germline CDR1 SGDLS, CDR2 YYNGEE. The CDR3 has 14 amino acids. The CDR3 region has the DNA TGTGCCAGCAGCCCAGGGGCGGGAACAGATACGCAGTATTTT. It is translated as CASSPGAGTDTQYF.

This chain links TRBV5-1 with TRBJ2-7, with TRBD2 as a possible D gene (6 bases). CDR3 length: 14 amino acids. The germline CDR1 and CDR2 sequences are SGHRS and YFSETQ. The V and J ends lost 0 bases and 2 bases respectively, with 9 bases between them. The CDR3: CASSLESGAYEQYV. Here the CDR3 DNA reads TGCGCCAGCAGCTTGGAGTCGGGGGCCTACGAGCAGTACGTC.

This clonotype showed up just a few times. The rearrangement uses TRBV5-1 and TRBJ1-4, with D uncertain. Germline V gives CDR1 SGHRS, CDR2 YFSETQ. This CDR3 comprises 14 residues. Trimming cost V 3 bases and J 3 bases, with 9 bases left between them. The CDR3 nucleotides read TGCGCCAGCAGCTCGCCCCCGGCTAATGAAAAACTGTTTTTT. As protein: CASSSPPANEKLFF.

This clonotype appeared a few times. The gene calls are TRBV29-1 and TRBJ2-6; no clear D gene. CDR1 is SQVTM and CDR2 is ANQGSEA in the germline V gene. CDR3 length: 14 amino acids. V was shortened by 3 bases and J by 4 bases, with 10 bases between the two germline ends. The CDR3 DNA reads as TGCAGCGTTGATAGCTCCTCCGGGGCCAACGTCCTGACTTTC. Amino acids: CSVDSSSGANVLTF.

This chain connects TRBV6-1 to TRBJ2-1; 12 nucleotides line up with TRBD2. The length of the CDR3 is 18 residues. Germline V gene sequence: CDR1 MNHNS, CDR2 SASEGT. Trimming cost V 5 bases and J 7 bases; bases outside gene matches: 15. CDR3 protein: CASSRQPASGRAGNEQFF. As DNA, the CDR3 is TGTGCCAGCAGTCGACAACCGGCTAGCGGGAGGGCTGGAAATGAGCAGTTCTTC.

V and J are TRBV6-5 and TRBJ2-2, with unresolved D. CDR1 is MNHEY and CDR2 is SVGAGI in the germline V gene. The CDR3 runs 15 residues. Trimming left V 6 bases short and J 3 bases short, with 14 bases between. In DNA, the CDR3 is TGTGCCAGCAGCCAAAACCGGGCCTACACCGGGGAGCTGTTTTTT. It is translated as CASSQNRAYTGELFF.

This chain joins TRBV11-2 and TRBJ2-3; D is possibly TRBD2 (6 bases). Looked up from germline, CDR1 is SGHAT and CDR2 is FQNNGV. This CDR3 is built from 16 residues. With 5 bases removed from V and 1 base from J, the gap between germline ends came to 16 bases. The CDR3 DNA reads TGTGCCAGCAGCGAGAGGGAGGTGGGGGGCACAGATACGCAGTATTTT. Its protein is CASSEREVGGTDTQYF. The full variable domain, with the rest looked up from reference TRBV11-2 and TRBJ2-3, is EAGVAQSPRYKIIEKRQSVAFWCNPISGHATLYWYQQILGQGPKLLIQFQNNGVVDDSQLPKDRFSAERLKGVDSTLKIQPAKLEDSAVYLCASSEREVGGTDTQYFGPGTRLTVL.

The V call is TRBV5-6, the J call TRBJ2-5; 9 bases match TRBD1. V shed 4 bases and J 5 bases; nucleotides not matched to a gene: 9. In germline, CDR1 is SGHDT, CDR2 YYEEEE. This CDR3 is 15 amino acids long. The CDR3 reads CASSLPGTGTETQYF. In DNA form, the CDR3 reads TGTGCCAGCAGCCTCCCCGGGACAGGGACGGAGACCCAGTACTTC.

The rearrangement links TRBV6-5 to TRBJ2-5; D might be TRBD1 (6 bases). The CDR3 consists of 15 residues. Per germline, CDR1 MNHEY and CDR2 SVGAGI. V lost 2 bases to trimming and J lost 3 bases, with 13 bases between them. Here the CDR3 reads CASSYDRRLKETQYF. The CDR3 nucleotides read TGTGCCAGCAGTTACGACAGGAGGTTGAAAGAGACCCAGTACTTC.

This chain connects TRBV30 to TRBJ1-5, with no clear D. The V and J ends lost 2 bases and 3 bases respectively, with 5 bases between them. The CDR3 length is 12 residues. The germline gives CDR1 GTSNPN, CDR2 SVGIG (reference sequence). DNA of the CDR3: TGTGCCTGGAGTACATACAATCAGCCCCAGCATTTT. Its translation: CAWSTYNQPQHF.

This clonotype was seen many times. The chain couples TRBV7-9 to TRBJ2-7, with D possibly matching TRBD1 (6 bases). The CDR3 has 14 residues. V gave up 3 bases and J gave up 5 bases, with 14 bases separating them. CDR1 is SEHNR and CDR2 is FQNEAQ in the germline V gene (reference sequence). The CDR3 loop reads CASSFMDSPNEQYF. DNA of the CDR3: TGTGCCAGCAGCTTCATGGACAGTCCTAACGAGCAGTACTTC.

The CDR3 reads CSVEWDSTYEQYF. CDR3 nucleotides: TGCAGCGTTGAGTGGGACAGTACTTACGAGCAGTACTTC. This chain joins TRBV29-1 and TRBJ2-7; 7 nucleotides align to TRBD1. The CDR3 contains 13 residues. Germline V gives CDR1 SQVTM, CDR2 ANQGSEA. V was clipped by 3 bases and J by 4 bases; unmatched bases: 6.

The rearrangement joins TRBV7-8 to TRBJ2-7, with D tentatively TRBD1 or TRBD2 (6 bases each). The CDR3 is 15 amino acids. CDR1 and CDR2 from the germline V gene are SGHVS and FQNEAQ. Trimming stripped 5 bases from V and 2 bases from J, with 16 bases between. Here the CDR3 DNA reads TGTGCCAGCAGCCCGAGGGGGACGGGGGCCTACGAGCAGTACTTC. Residues: CASSPRGTGAYEQYF.

This clonotype has a handful of counts. V is TRBV10-3 and J is TRBJ1-1; D uncertain. Trimming shortened V by 6 bases and J by 4 bases, and 12 bases separated the two germline ends. CDR3 length: 13 residues. CDR1 and CDR2 (germline): ENHRY, SYGVKD. The CDR3 DNA follows: TGTGCCATCAGGGGAACCGGGGTCACTGAAGCTTTCTTT. It specifies CAIRGTGVTEAFF.